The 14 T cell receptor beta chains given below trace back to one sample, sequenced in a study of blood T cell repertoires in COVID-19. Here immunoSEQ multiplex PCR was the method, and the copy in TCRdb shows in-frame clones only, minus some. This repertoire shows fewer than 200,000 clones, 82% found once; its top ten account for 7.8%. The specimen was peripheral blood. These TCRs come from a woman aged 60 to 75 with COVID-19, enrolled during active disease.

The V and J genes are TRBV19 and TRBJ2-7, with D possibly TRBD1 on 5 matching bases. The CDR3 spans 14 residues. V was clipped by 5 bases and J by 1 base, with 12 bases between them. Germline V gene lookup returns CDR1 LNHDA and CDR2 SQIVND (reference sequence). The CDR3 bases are TGTGCCAGTAGTCCCCGGAAGGGGTCCTACGAGCAGTACGTC. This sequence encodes CASSPRKGSYEQYV.

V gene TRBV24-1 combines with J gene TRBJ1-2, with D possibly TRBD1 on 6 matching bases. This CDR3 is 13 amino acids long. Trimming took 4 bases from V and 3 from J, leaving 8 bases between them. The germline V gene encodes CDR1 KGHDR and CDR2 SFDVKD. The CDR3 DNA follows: TGTGCCACCAGTGAACCAGGGGACTATGGCTACACCTTC. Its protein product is CATSEPGDYGYTF.

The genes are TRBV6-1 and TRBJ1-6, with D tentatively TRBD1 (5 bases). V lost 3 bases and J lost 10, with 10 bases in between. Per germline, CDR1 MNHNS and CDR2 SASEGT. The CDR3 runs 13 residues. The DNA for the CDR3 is TGTGCCAGCAGTGACAGGGATCGGTCACCCCTCCACTTT. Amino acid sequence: CASSDRDRSPLHF.

The CDR3 is CASSSGARGRDTQYF. The CDR3 nucleotides are TGTGCCAGCAGTTCTGGGGCCAGGGGGAGGGATACGCAGTATTTT. V usage is TRBV5-6 and J usage is TRBJ2-3, with D possibly TRBD1 on 7 matching bases. V was pared by 5 bases and J by 6 bases, with 19 bases between. Germline values: CDR1 SGHDT, CDR2 YYEEEE. The CDR3 covers 15 residues.

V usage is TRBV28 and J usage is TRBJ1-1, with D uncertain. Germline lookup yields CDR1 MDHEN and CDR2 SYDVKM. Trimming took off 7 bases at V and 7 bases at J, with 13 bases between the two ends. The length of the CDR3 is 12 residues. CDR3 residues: CASTAGGIEAFF. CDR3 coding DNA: TGTGCCAGCACGGCCGGCGGGATTGAAGCTTTCTTT.

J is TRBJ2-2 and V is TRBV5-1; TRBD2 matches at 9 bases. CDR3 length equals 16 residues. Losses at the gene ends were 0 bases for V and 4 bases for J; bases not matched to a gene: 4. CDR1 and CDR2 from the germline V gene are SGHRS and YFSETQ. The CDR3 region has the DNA TGCGCCAGCAGCTTGGAAGGTAGCGGGGGCACCGGGGAGCTGTTTTTT. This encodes CASSLEGSGGTGELFF.

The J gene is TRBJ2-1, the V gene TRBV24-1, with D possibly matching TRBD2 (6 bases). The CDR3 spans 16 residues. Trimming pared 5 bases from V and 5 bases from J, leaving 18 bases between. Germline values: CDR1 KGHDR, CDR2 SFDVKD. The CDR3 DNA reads TGTGCCACCAGTGCAGGCCGGCTAGCGACTAACAATGAGCAGTTCTTC. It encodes CATSAGRLATNNEQFF.

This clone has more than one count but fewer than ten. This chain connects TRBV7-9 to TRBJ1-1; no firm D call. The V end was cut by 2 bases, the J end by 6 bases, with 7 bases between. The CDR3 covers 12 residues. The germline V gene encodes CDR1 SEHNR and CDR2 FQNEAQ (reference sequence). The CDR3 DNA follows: TGTGCCAGCAGCTTACCGTTCGCTGAAGCTTTCTTT. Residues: CASSLPFAEAFF.

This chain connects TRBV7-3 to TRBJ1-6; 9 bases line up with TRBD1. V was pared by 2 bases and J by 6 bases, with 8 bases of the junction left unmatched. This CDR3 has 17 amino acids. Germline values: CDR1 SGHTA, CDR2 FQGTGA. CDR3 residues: CASSLLGPGQGNSPLHF. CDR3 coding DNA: TGTGCCAGCAGCTTATTGGGCCCGGGACAGGGTAATTCACCCCTCCACTTT. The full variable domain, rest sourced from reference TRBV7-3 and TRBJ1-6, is GAGVSQTPSNKVTEKGKYVELRCDPISGHTALYWYRQSLGQGPEFLIYFQGTGAADDSGLPNDRFFAVRPEGSVSTLKIQRTERGDSAVYLCASSLLGPGQGNSPLHFGNGTRLTVT.

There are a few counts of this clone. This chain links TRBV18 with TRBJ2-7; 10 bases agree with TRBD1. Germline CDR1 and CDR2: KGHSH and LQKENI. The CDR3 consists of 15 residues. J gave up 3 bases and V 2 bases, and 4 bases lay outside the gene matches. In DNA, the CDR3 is TGTGCCAGCTCACCAGGGGGACAGGGGATCTACGAGCAGTACTTC. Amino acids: CASSPGGQGIYEQYF.

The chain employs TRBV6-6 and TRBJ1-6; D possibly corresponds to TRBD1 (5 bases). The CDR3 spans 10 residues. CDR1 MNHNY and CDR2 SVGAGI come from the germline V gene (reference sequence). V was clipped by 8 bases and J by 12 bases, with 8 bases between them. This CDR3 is CASYGGPLHF. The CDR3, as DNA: TGTGCCAGCTACGGGGGACCCCTCCACTTT.

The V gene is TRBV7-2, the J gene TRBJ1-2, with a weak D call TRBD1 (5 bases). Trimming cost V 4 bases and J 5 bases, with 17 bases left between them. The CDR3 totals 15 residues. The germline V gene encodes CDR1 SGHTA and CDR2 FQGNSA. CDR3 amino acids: CASSSPGGGGYGYTF. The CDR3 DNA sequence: TGTGCCAGCAGCTCCCCGGGGGGGGGTGGGTATGGCTACACCTTC.

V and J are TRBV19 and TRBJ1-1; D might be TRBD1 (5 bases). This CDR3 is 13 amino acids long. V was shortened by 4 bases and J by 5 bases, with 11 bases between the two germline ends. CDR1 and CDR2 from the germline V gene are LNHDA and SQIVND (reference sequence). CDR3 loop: CASSTKRGTEAFF. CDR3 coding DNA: TGTGCCAGTAGTACCAAACGGGGGACTGAAGCTTTCTTT.

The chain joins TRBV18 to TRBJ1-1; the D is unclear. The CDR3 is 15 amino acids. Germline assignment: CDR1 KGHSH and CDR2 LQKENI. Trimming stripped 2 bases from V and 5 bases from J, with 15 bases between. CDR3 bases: TGTGCCAGCTCACCAAAGTGGGCAGGCCGTACTGAAGCTTTCTTT. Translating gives CASSPKWAGRTEAFF.